This paragraph reports one TCR beta chain. The data stem from a study of patients and donors after allogeneic stem cell transplantation. TCRdb called the RT-PCR reads again in MiXCR, with one record for every CDR3 protein. Seen here are roughly 940,000 distinct CDR3 sequences, roughly 17% observed once, and the top ten hold 6%. This TCR derives from a human donor who was either an allogeneic HSCT recipient or a stem cell or donor lymphocyte infusion donor (not recorded which). It is not recorded whose cells these are; they may come from a transplant donor. The sample comprised blood, either unsorted or a sorted T cell fraction (not recorded which).

The CDR3 loop reads CASSPPGEGYGYTF. The CDR3 nucleotides read TGCGCCAGCAGCCCGCCCGGTGAGGGCTATGGCTACACCTTC. The chain links TRBV5-1 to TRBJ1-2, with D hard to call. The CDR3 consists of 14 residues. Trimming left V 4 bases short and J 4 bases short, with 14 bases between. Germline loops: CDR1 SGHRS, CDR2 YFSETQ.